These 14 T cell receptor beta chains were sequenced from one sample in a study of blood T cell repertoires in COVID-19. TCRdb's table, derived via immunoSEQ multiplex PCR, lists solely in-frame clones and lacks some. The table records 150,000 to 200,000 clones, approximately 86% of them present only once. Sequencing was performed on PBMCs or T cells enriched from blood (not recorded which). All receptors come from a woman in her forties in a cohort exposed to, infected with or recovered from COVID-19 (not recorded which).

The chain is built from TRBV18 and TRBJ2-7; D is unresolved. The V end was cut by 3 bases, the J end by 0 bases, with 3 bases between. The CDR3 spans 12 residues. Germline assignment: CDR1 KGHSH and CDR2 LQKENI. The CDR3 sequence: CASSPRSYEQYF. CDR3 DNA: TGTGCCAGCTCACCCCGCTCCTACGAGCAGTACTTC.

V usage is TRBV2 and J usage is TRBJ2-3; D might be TRBD2 (7 bases). Between the trimmed V and J ends, which lost 0 bases and 2 bases, there was a span of 15 bases. In germline, CDR1 is SNHLY, CDR2 FYNNEI. The CDR3 extends over 17 amino acids. The CDR3, as DNA: TGTGCCAGCAGTGAAGCGCGCGGCGGGGGCCTCACAGATACGCAGTATTTT. The encoded protein is CASSEARGGGLTDTQYF.

The chain uses TRBV5-1 and TRBJ2-1; possible D gene TRBD2, 5 bases. With 3 bases removed from V and 0 bases from J, the gap between germline ends came to 10 bases. This CDR3 spans 15 amino acids. Per the germline V gene, CDR1 is SGHRS and CDR2 is YFSETQ. The CDR3, as DNA: TGCGCCAGCAGCTCTAGCCCGTACTCCTACAATGAGCAGTTCTTC. It encodes CASSSSPYSYNEQFF.

V gene TRBV15 combines with J gene TRBJ1-5; 7 bases are shared with TRBD1. This CDR3 is 14 amino acids long. CDR1 LNHNV and CDR2 YYDKDF come from the germline V gene (reference sequence). V dropped 3 bases and J dropped 4; count of bases not matched to a gene: 3. The chain's CDR3 is CATSSQQGNQPQHF. CDR3 DNA sequence: TGTGCCACCAGCAGCCAACAGGGGAATCAGCCCCAGCATTTT.

The chain carries TRBV6-1 and TRBJ2-2, with 7 bases that match TRBD1. J gave up 0 bases and V 0 bases, and 1 base lay outside the gene matches. This CDR3 has 16 amino acids. Looked up from germline, CDR1 is MNHNS and CDR2 is SASEGT. The CDR3 nucleotides read TGTGCCAGCAGTGAAGCAACAGGGGCGAACACCGGGGAGCTGTTTTTT. Translating it yields CASSEATGANTGELFF.

This rearrangement joins TRBV7-9 to TRBJ2-6; tentative D call: TRBD2 (7 bases). Between the trimmed V and J ends, which lost 5 bases and 0 bases, there was a span of 11 bases. CDR3 size: 16 residues. Germline CDR1 is SEHNR and CDR2 is FQNEAQ (reference sequence). CDR3 sequence (DNA): TGTGCCAGCAGCCAGGGGAGGGGCTCTGGGGCCAACGTCCTGACTTTC. Translation gives CASSQGRGSGANVLTF.

The V call is TRBV10-2, the J call TRBJ2-1; no reliable D call. Germline assignment: CDR1 WSHSY and CDR2 SAAADI. With 5 bases removed from V and 4 bases from J, the gap between germline ends came to 9 bases. The CDR3 covers 13 residues. The CDR3 DNA reads as TGCGCCAGCAGTCCCCATTTTTACAATGAGCAGTTCTTC. Amino acids: CASSPHFYNEQFF.

The rearrangement uses TRBV7-9 and TRBJ1-5; D call uncertain. The CDR3 is 14 amino acids. Germline CDR1 is SEHNR and CDR2 is FQNEAQ (reference sequence). V was cut by 5 bases and J by 4 bases, with 12 bases left in between. The CDR3 nucleotides read TGTGCCAGCAGCCGCGGGGAAGGGAATCAGCCCCAGCATTTT. This translates into CASSRGEGNQPQHF.

The chain carries TRBV11-2 and TRBJ1-1; 7 bases are a match to TRBD1. Germline-derived CDR1 and CDR2 are SGHAT and FQNNGV. V shed 5 bases, J shed 1 base, and the junction held 10 bases outside the gene matches. This CDR3 is 16 amino acids long. This chain's CDR3 is CASSIWDRSPNTEAFF. The CDR3 DNA reads TGTGCCAGCAGCATATGGGACAGATCGCCGAACACTGAAGCTTTCTTT.

This chain uses TRBV9 with TRBJ2-7; D is possibly TRBD1 (6 bases). Between the trimmed V and J ends, which lost 3 bases and 2 bases, there was a span of 15 bases. The CDR3 runs to 15 residues. The germline gives CDR1 SGDLS, CDR2 YYNGEE. CDR3 nucleotides: TGTGCCAGCAGCGATTCACCGGGACACACCTACGAGCAGTACTTC. This sequence encodes CASSDSPGHTYEQYF.

This rearrangement joins TRBV7-9 to TRBJ2-3, with D hard to call. Germline V gives CDR1 SEHNR, CDR2 FQNEAQ (reference sequence). CDR3 length: 11 amino acids. V lost 5 bases to trimming and J lost 5 bases, with 5 bases between them. CDR3 residues: CASSPLDTQYF. Here the CDR3 DNA reads TGTGCCAGCAGCCCTCTAGATACGCAGTATTTT.

This chain joins TRBV11-2 and TRBJ2-1, with D possibly matching TRBD2 (5 bases). There are 19 residues in the CDR3. Germline assignment: CDR1 SGHAT and CDR2 FQNNGV. The V end lost 6 bases, the J end lost 0 bases, and 24 bases lay between the germline ends. The CDR3 DNA follows: TGTGCCAGCAGGGCTGGGTTAGCGACACGTCGCGGCTCCTACAATGAGCAGTTCTTC. Translated: CASRAGLATRRGSYNEQFF.

The V and J genes are TRBV12-2 and TRBJ1-2; the table gives TRBD1 as D, unverified against the DNA. TRBV12-2 constitutes a pseudogene. The CDR3 is made up of 18 amino acids. The CDR3: CASRLIWGDRGVNYGYTF. The CDR3 region has the DNA TGTGCAAGTCGCTTAATTTGGGGCGACAGGGGCGTTAACTATGGCTACACCTTC.

The chain is built from TRBV19 and TRBJ2-1, with 9 bases identical to TRBD2. Germline V gene data show CDR1 as LNHDA and CDR2 as SQIVND (reference sequence). The V and J ends lost 4 bases and 6 bases, in that order; junction bases with no gene match: 4. CDR3 size: 14 residues. As DNA, the CDR3 is TGTGCCAGTAGTACTAGCGGGGTTCGCAATGAGCAGTTCTTC. Translating gives CASSTSGVRNEQFF. The full variable domain, in which reference TRBV19 and TRBJ2-1 provide the parts outside the CDR3, is DGGITQSPKYLFRKEGQNVTLSCEQNLNHDAMYWYRQDPGQGLRLIYYSQIVNDFQKGDIAEGYSVSREKKESFPLTVTSAQKNPTAFYLCASSTSGVRNEQFFGPGTRLTVL.